What follows are 27 T cell receptor delta chains derived from one specimen sequenced in a study of γδ T cells in repeated Plasmodium falciparum infection. Gammadelta T cells were flow-sorted from PBMC into Vgamma9/Vdelta2+ and Vdelta2-negative populations for bulk analysis. TCRdb re-called the multiplex PCR reads using CATT. The table has about 51,000 delta-chain clones, 1.5% to 2% seen once; the top ten hold roughly 25%. The sample was gamma-delta T cells from blood. The source is a pool of human donors (malaria-infected and uninfected, not separated).

This clone appeared a few times. TCRdb attributes to this sequence the protein of a much larger clone, which differs from the DNA translation at residue 7; a read error is likely, and the protein displayed is translated from the DNA. In DNA form, the CDR3 reads TGTGCTCTTGGGGAACTAATGCCCAAATTTTTACTCCTTCCTACTTGGGTGGGGGATCGTTACACCGATAAACTCATCTTT. It specifies CALGELMPKFLLLPTWVGDRYTDKLIF. The chain is built from TRDV1 and TRDJ1, with TRDD2 as a possible D gene (9 bases). TCRdb is silent on the J gene; assignment here came from matching the DNA to germline. V gave up 0 bases and J gave up 0 bases, with 44 bases separating them. This CDR3 is 27 amino acids long. Germline-derived CDR1 and CDR2 are TSWWSYY and QGS.

This clone was recorded a few times. The TCRdb protein comes from a much larger clone and disagrees with this DNA's translation at residue 8, likely due to a read error; the protein given here is derived from the DNA. The V gene is TRDV1, the J gene TRDJ2, with 7 nucleotides matching TRDD3. The J gene comes from matching the DNA to germline here; TCRdb lacks it. CDR1 is TSWWSYY and CDR2 is QGS in the germline V gene. V dropped 1 base and J dropped 0; count of bases not matched to a gene: 14. The CDR3 sequence is 20 residues long. The CDR3 spells CALGEPLPAGGFTLTAQLFF. In nucleotides, the CDR3 is TGTGCTCTTGGGGAACCCCTGCCGGCTGGGGGTTTCACTTTGACAGCACAACTCTTCTTT.

Notes on this clone: The protein TCRdb lists belongs to a much larger clone and differs from this DNA's translation at residue 9, which points to a read error; the protein shown is made from the DNA. This sequence joins TRDV1 and TRDJ1; 9 nucleotides line up with TRDD3. TCRdb carries no J gene annotation; the J gene was assigned here by matching the DNA with germline. After removal of 1 base from V and 8 bases from J, the junction contained 23 bases not matched to a gene. Germline-derived CDR1 and CDR2 are TSWWSYY and QGS. This CDR3 spans 20 amino acids. The CDR3: CALGEPLSLWGIKVVSKLIF. The CDR3 DNA reads TGTGCTCTTGGGGAACCACTGAGTCTTTGGGGGATAAAAGTTGTTTCGAAACTCATCTTT.

This clone was seen at least ten times. A far larger clone is a single base away, which makes a read error likely. The same CDR3 also results from other DNA sequences found in this sample. The V gene is TRDV3, the J gene TRDJ1, with no clear D. TCRdb records no J gene; here it was assigned by comparing the DNA to germline. This CDR3 contains 15 residues. Germline values: CDR1 TVYSNPD, CDR2 GDNSRS (reference sequence). Trimming removed 5 bases at V and 7 bases at J, with 26 bases between. The CDR3 spells CALILSEERYGKLIF. Written as DNA, the CDR3 is TGTGCCCTAATACTCTCGGAGGAGAGATATGGTAAACTCATCTTT.

This clone was found a few times. The protein TCRdb lists belongs to a much larger clone and differs from this DNA's translation at residue 6, which points to a read error; the protein shown is made from the DNA. The CDR3, as DNA: TGTGCTCTTGGGGACACTAGTGGCGGAATTAGACTCATCTTT. Translation gives CALGDTSGGIRLIF. This chain joins TRDV1 and TRDJ1; D is unclear. Matching the DNA to germline supplied the J gene, which TCRdb does not give. CDR3 size: 14 residues. Germline lookup yields CDR1 TSWWSYY and CDR2 QGS. Trimming left V 3 bases short and J 10 bases short, with 18 bases between.

As regards this clone: TCRdb's listed protein matches a much larger clone and diverges from this DNA's translation at residue 9, likely through a read error; the protein shown comes from the DNA. The chain recombines TRDV2 with TRDJ1; tentatively, D is TRDD2 or TRDD3 (5 bases each). TCRdb leaves out the J gene; it was filled in here by matching the DNA to germline. The length of the CDR3 is 20 residues. Germline V gene sequence: CDR1 GEAIGNYY, CDR2 EKD. Between the trimmed V and J ends, which lost 3 bases and 0 bases, there was a span of 28 bases. The DNA for the CDR3 is TGTGCCTGTGACTCGGTCGCCGTTCAGGGGGCTTCCCTGTACACCGATAAACTCATCTTT. Translated: CACDSVAVQGASLYTDKLIF.

This clone was detected only a few times. Translating this DNA gives a protein that differs at residue 8 from the TCRdb one, which belongs to a much larger clone; a read error is likely, and the protein shown is this translation. V is TRDV1 and J is TRDJ1, with TRDD3 matching 13 bases. Here the J gene was assigned by germline matching of the DNA, as TCRdb has none. The V and J ends lost 3 bases and 3 bases, in that order; junction bases with no gene match: 16. CDR1 is TSWWSYY, CDR2 QGS, per germline. The CDR3 has 20 amino acids. CDR3 DNA: TGTGCTCTTGGGGACGCATTCTCTTACTGGGGGATACGGGGGGCCGATAAACTCATCTTT. Its protein product is CALGDAFSYWGIRGADKLIF.

In regard to this clone: The protein that TCRdb holds for this DNA derives from a much larger clone and differs from the translated DNA at residue 21, which likely indicates a read error; the protein shown here is translated from the DNA. This rearrangement joins TRDV1 to TRDJ1, with TRDD2 matching 9 bases. TCRdb records no J gene; here it was assigned by comparing the DNA to germline. The V segment lost 5 bases and the J segment 6 bases; nucleotides outside the gene matches: 40. The CDR3 has 25 residues. The germline V gene has CDR1 TSWWSYY and CDR2 QGS. In DNA form, the CDR3 reads TGTGCTCTTGGGAACCCCCTTCCTACAGTCCTCTACTTACTGGGTTCGATAGGAGCATCCAATAAACTCATCTTT. It codes for CALGNPLPTVLYLLGSIGASNKLIF.

Note on this clone: The protein that TCRdb holds for this DNA derives from a much larger clone and differs from the translated DNA at residue 7, which likely indicates a read error; the protein shown here is translated from the DNA. V is TRDV1 and J is TRDJ1; TRDD3 agrees at 9 bases. TCRdb does not report a J gene; here it was assigned by matching the DNA to germline references. The CDR3 totals 13 residues. Germline CDR1 TSWWSYY, CDR2 QGS. Trimming cost V 2 bases and J 10 bases; bases outside gene matches: 5. Here the CDR3 reads CALGEYAWGILIF. DNA for the CDR3: TGTGCTCTTGGGGAATACGCCTGGGGGATACTCATCTTT.

This clone was observed a handful of times. One base separates it from a far larger clone, so it is likely a read error. Other DNA sequences from this sample encode an identical CDR3 as well. The chain combines TRDV3 with TRDJ1; no definite D call. TCRdb leaves out the J gene; it was filled in here by matching the DNA to germline. The CDR3 is 14 residues long. Germline V gives CDR1 TVYSNPD, CDR2 GDNSRS (reference sequence). The CDR3 sequence is CAFEPPTYTDKLIF. As DNA, the CDR3 is TGTGCCTTTGAGCCCCCGACATACACTGATAAACTCATCTTT.

With regard to this clone: It is likely a read error: a sequence one base away is far more abundant. Within the sample, other DNA sequences also encode this same CDR3. The chain is built from TRDV1 and TRDJ1, with TRDD3 matching 10 bases. The J gene is absent in TCRdb and was assigned here via DNA matching to germline. The CDR3 runs to 20 residues. Germline CDR1 reads TSWWSYY; CDR2 reads QGS. CDR3 nucleotide sequence: TGTGCCCTTGGGCCTCCCACACTTCGGGGGATACGCGTCCGGGCCGATAAACTCATCTTT. Protein: CALGPPTLRGIRVRADKLIF.

In this sample, this clone turned up many times. The V call is TRDV1, the J call TRDJ1; 13 bases align to TRDD3. CDR3 length: 25 amino acids. The germline V gene encodes CDR1 TSWWSYY and CDR2 QGS. Trimming took 2 bases from V and 0 from J; bases not matched to a gene: 27. The CDR3 DNA is TGTGCTCTTGGGGAATACAAATTCCTAATCTCACTGGGGGATACGCGTAAGGCGTACACCGATAAACTCATCTTT. Its translation: CALGEYKFLISLGDTRKAYTDKLIF.

This clone was counted between two and nine times. A read error is likely here: a far larger clone is one base away. Other DNA sequences of this sample code for an identical CDR3. The J gene is TRDJ1, the V gene TRDV1; 8 nucleotides line up with TRDD3. Looked up from germline, CDR1 is TSWWSYY and CDR2 is QGS. Germline trimming cut 0 bases from V and 2 bases from J; bases unmatched to any gene: 17. The CDR3 is 20 residues long. Here the CDR3 DNA reads TGTGCTCTTGGGGAACTAGGAAGACCTTCCAACTGGGGGTGGACCGATAAACTCATCTTT. The encoded protein is CALGELGRPSNWGWTDKLIF.

This clone was counted between two and nine times. TCRdb has a much larger clone's protein, which differs at residue 8 from the translation of this DNA, likely because of a read error; what is shown is the protein translated from the DNA. The chain joins TRDV1 to TRDJ1; TRDD2 matches at 8 bases. TCRdb carries no J gene annotation; the J gene was assigned here by matching the DNA with germline. Germline lookup yields CDR1 TSWWSYY and CDR2 QGS. V lost 4 bases and J lost 0; bases outside the gene matches: 19. The CDR3 extends over 20 amino acids. The CDR3 spells CALGAFPPLPNWEHTDKLIF. CDR3 nucleotides: TGTGCTCTTGGGGCCTTCCCCCCCCTTCCTAACTGGGAACACACCGATAAACTCATCTTT.

About this clone: A far larger clone is off by one base, so a read error is likely. Distinct nucleotide sequences in the sample also encode this CDR3. The chain links TRDV2 to TRDJ1, with 9 nucleotides matching TRDD3. As TCRdb names no J gene, one was assigned here on the basis of a DNA match to germline. Germline CDR1 reads GEAIGNYY; CDR2 reads EKD. V lost 0 bases to trimming and J lost 2 bases; unmatched junction nucleotides: 18. The CDR3 covers 20 residues. CDR3 sequence (DNA): TGTGCCTGTGACACCGAAGAAGTACGGGGATACGAGGGGGTTACCGATAAACTCATCTTT. This gives the protein CACDTEEVRGYEGVTDKLIF.

In the case of this clone: TCRdb records a much larger clone's protein for this DNA, with a difference at residue 5 that likely arises from a read error; the protein given is the translation of the DNA. The chain carries TRDV1 and TRDJ1; the match to TRDD3 covers 8 bases. The J gene was missing in TCRdb and was found by matching the end of the DNA to germline. V was clipped by 4 bases and J by 0 bases; unmatched bases: 22. CDR1 TSWWSYY and CDR2 QGS come from the germline V gene. This CDR3 is built from 21 residues. Here the CDR3 reads CALGGPAFPNWGIAYTDKLIF. In DNA, the CDR3 is TGTGCTCTTGGGGGACCTGCCTTCCCAAATTGGGGGATCGCGTACACCGATAAACTCATCTTT.

As regards this clone: The protein TCRdb lists belongs to a much larger clone and differs from this DNA's translation at residue 10, which points to a read error; the protein shown is made from the DNA. The chain joins TRDV3 to TRDJ1; TRDD2 aligns across 9 bases. The J gene is not listed in TCRdb, so it was assigned here from a DNA match to germline. The ends lost 0 bases at V and 0 bases at J; junction bases unmatched: 20. CDR3 length: 20 amino acids. Germline CDR1 reads TVYSNPD; CDR2 reads GDNSRS (reference sequence). The CDR3 bases are TGTGCCTTTAGAATCCTTCCTACGAGGAGATACGGGGGGTACACCGATAAACTCATCTTT. This gives the protein CAFRILPTRRYGGYTDKLIF.

Concerning this clone: This likely reflects a read error, since a far larger clone is one base away. The same CDR3 also results from other DNA sequences found in this sample. J is TRDJ1 and V is TRDV2; 8 nucleotides align to TRDD3. TCRdb supplies no J gene; here it was assigned by aligning the nucleotide sequence to germline. Germline V gives CDR1 GEAIGNYY, CDR2 EKD. The CDR3 sequence is 20 residues long. V gave up 4 bases and J gave up 2 bases; unmatched junction bases: 23. The CDR3 protein is CACDGVPPSGGPDYTDKLIF. The CDR3 nucleotides are TGTGCCTGTGATGGAGTGCCCCCCTCTGGGGGACCCGACTATACCGATAAACTCATCTTT.

In the case of this clone: TCRdb shows a much larger clone's protein in place of this DNA's translation, and the two differ at residue 9, likely through a read error; the protein shown is translated from the DNA. V gene TRDV1 combines with J gene TRDJ1, with 11 positions matching TRDD3. The J gene, missing from TCRdb, was assigned here through DNA to germline matching. The CDR3 runs to 21 residues. J lost 8 bases, V lost 4 bases, and 27 bases had no gene match. Germline CDR1 reads TSWWSYY; CDR2 reads QGS. The CDR3 nucleotides read TGTGCTCTTGGGGCCCCGTTCCTACAGACTGTACTGGGGGATATTTCAGTAAAACTCATCTTT. It codes for CALGAPFLQTVLGDISVKLIF.

In this sample, this clone turned up many times. TCRdb records a much larger clone's protein for this DNA, with a difference at residue 11 that likely arises from a read error; the protein given is the translation of the DNA. The chain employs TRDV1 and TRDJ1; D may be TRDD2 (5 bases). Trimming stripped 2 bases from V and 3 bases from J, with 28 bases between. Germline lookup yields CDR1 TSWWSYY and CDR2 QGS. This CDR3 contains 20 residues. CDR3 sequence reads: CALGETYRPARTFRPDKLIF. Written as DNA, the CDR3 is TGTGCTCTTGGGGAAACCTACAGGCCGGCTCGGACATTCCGCCCCGATAAACTCATCTTT.

About this clone itself: This DNA's translation and the protein TCRdb lists, from a much larger clone, do not match at residue 3, likely due to a read error; the protein shown is translated from the DNA. The chain couples TRDV3 to TRDJ1, with a possible D match to TRDD3 (6 bases). The J gene is not listed in TCRdb, so it was assigned here from a DNA match to germline. Germline assignment: CDR1 TVYSNPD and CDR2 GDNSRS (reference sequence). This CDR3 contains 23 residues. The V gene lost 4 bases and the J gene lost 4 bases, with 46 bases spanning the gap. CDR3 in DNA: TGTGCCTCTCGCTTAACTAAAAATGGGATTCCCGCGTACTGGGTTAGACCCTTCGATAAACTCATCTTT. It encodes CASRLTKNGIPAYWVRPFDKLIF.

This chain uses TRDV1 with TRDJ1, with 7 bases identical to TRDD3. TCRdb supplies no J gene; here it was assigned by aligning the nucleotide sequence to germline. V was pared by 5 bases and J by 1 base, with 16 bases of the junction left unmatched. Germline assignment: CDR1 TSWWSYY and CDR2 QGS. The CDR3 spans 18 residues. CDR3 region: CALGKPYWGPYRTDKLIF. CDR3 nucleotides: TGTGCTCTTGGGAAACCGTACTGGGGACCTTACCGCACCGATAAACTCATCTTT.

The table lists this clone with many counts. This likely stems from a read error, as it lies one base from a far larger clone. This sample also contains other DNA sequences that code for the same CDR3. CDR3 coding DNA: TGTGCCTGTGACACCCTAATACAGAGGACCGATAAACTCATCTTT. Its translation: CACDTLIQRTDKLIF. V gene TRDV2 combines with J gene TRDJ1; D is unresolved. The J gene is not listed in TCRdb, so it was assigned here from a DNA match to germline. CDR1 is GEAIGNYY, CDR2 EKD, per germline. V was cut by 0 bases and J by 2 bases, with 12 bases left in between. The CDR3 has 15 residues.

This clone occurred many times. The chain's CDR3 is CALGETLPNWGIRTYTDKLIF. The DNA of the CDR3 is TGTGCTCTTGGGGAAACTCTCCCGAACTGGGGGATACGGACGTACACCGATAAACTCATCTTT. The chain is built from TRDV1 and TRDJ1; 13 bases match TRDD3. Here the J gene was assigned by germline matching of the DNA, as TCRdb has none. This CDR3 spans 21 amino acids. CDR1 is TSWWSYY, CDR2 QGS, per germline. The ends lost 2 bases at V and 0 bases at J; junction bases unmatched: 15.

This clone was observed many times. Other DNA sequences in this sample translate to the same CDR3. V usage is TRDV1 and J usage is TRDJ1; 12 positions agree with TRDD3. The germline gives CDR1 TSWWSYY, CDR2 QGS. The J segment lost 0 bases and the V segment lost 5 bases, leaving 31 bases of the junction unmatched. CDR3 length: 25 residues. The CDR3 DNA reads TGTGCTCTTGGGTTTCGCGGCCTTTTCCATTTACTGGGGGATACTCCCTCTATAAACACCGATAAACTCATCTTT. Residues: CALGFRGLFHLLGDTPSINTDKLIF.

This clone was picked up a small number of times. This likely stems from a read error, as it lies one base from a far larger clone. Other DNA variants within this sample encode the same CDR3. The genes are TRDV3 and TRDJ1, with a tentative D call TRDD2 (6 bases). No J segment appears in TCRdb, so it was assigned here by matching the sequence to germline. The CDR3 is made up of 13 amino acids. CDR1 is TVYSNPD and CDR2 is GDNSRS in the germline V gene (reference sequence). CDR3 DNA sequence: TGTGCCCTTCCTCTTGTTCTAACCGACAAACTCATCTTT. This encodes CALPLVLTDKLIF.

J is TRDJ1 and V is TRDV2, with 11 bases matching TRDD3. In the absence of a J gene in TCRdb, the DNA was matched to germline to assign it here. V was clipped by 0 bases and J by 0 bases; unmatched bases: 14. CDR1 and CDR2 (germline): GEAIGNYY, EKD. The CDR3 runs to 20 residues. Here the CDR3 DNA reads TGTGCCTGTGACACCCCATGGGTGGGGGATACGGATTCGTACACCGATAAACTCATCTTT. It specifies CACDTPWVGDTDSYTDKLIF.